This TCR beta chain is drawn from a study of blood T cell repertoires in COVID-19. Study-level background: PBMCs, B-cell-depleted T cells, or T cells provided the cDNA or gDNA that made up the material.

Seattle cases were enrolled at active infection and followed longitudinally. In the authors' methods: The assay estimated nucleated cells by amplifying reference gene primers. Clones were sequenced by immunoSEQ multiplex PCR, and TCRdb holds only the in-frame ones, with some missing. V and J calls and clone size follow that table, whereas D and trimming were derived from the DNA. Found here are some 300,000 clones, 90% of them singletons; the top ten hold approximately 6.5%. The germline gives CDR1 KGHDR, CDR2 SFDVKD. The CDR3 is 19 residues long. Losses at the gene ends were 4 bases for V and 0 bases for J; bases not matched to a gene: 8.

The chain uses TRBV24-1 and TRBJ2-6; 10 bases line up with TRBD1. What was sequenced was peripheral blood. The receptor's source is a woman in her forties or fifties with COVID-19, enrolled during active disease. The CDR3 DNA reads TGTGCCACCAGTGAAAAGACCGGGACAGGGGCCTCTGGGGCCAACGTCCTGACTTTC. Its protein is CATSEKTGTGASGANVLTF.